The 15 T cell receptor beta chains below come from one sample, sequenced in a study of blood T cell repertoires in COVID-19. Sequencing used immunoSEQ multiplex PCR; TCRdb keeps in-frame clones, though not all of them. The table includes fewer than 130,000 clones, 70% to 85% detected once. The sample was peripheral blood. Source of these receptors: a man aged 70-80 years with active or convalescent COVID-19.

This chain's CDR3 is CASSLRANRGSNSPLHF. The CDR3 nucleotides read TGTGCCAGCAGCTTGAGGGCTAACAGGGGTAGTAATTCACCCCTCCACTTT. The J gene is TRBJ1-6, the V gene TRBV5-5; 7 nucleotides agree with TRBD1. V lost 1 base to trimming and J lost 6 bases; unmatched junction nucleotides: 10. CDR1 and CDR2 from the germline V gene are SGHKS and YYEKEE (reference sequence). CDR3 length: 17 amino acids.

The rearrangement uses TRBV6-6 and TRBJ2-2; 10 bases are shared with TRBD2. Losses at the gene ends were 8 bases for V and 7 bases for J; bases not matched to a gene: 13. The CDR3 runs to 16 residues. Germline V gene data show CDR1 as MNHNY and CDR2 as SVGAGI (reference sequence). The CDR3 DNA is TGTGCCAGCGGACTTTCCGAGCTAGCGGGAGTCGGGGAGCTGTTTTTT. It encodes CASGLSELAGVGELFF.

The sample holds a few counts of this clone. The chain links TRBV12-3 or TRBV12-4 to TRBJ1-2; TRBD1 might be the D (6 bases). Trimming removed 8 bases at V and 6 bases at J, with 16 bases between. The CDR3 loop spans 13 amino acids. The CDR3 loop reads CASSGRGKDGYTF. The CDR3 DNA sequence: TGTGCCAGCTCGGGCAGGGGTAAGGATGGCTACACCTTC.

The chain uses TRBV28 and TRBJ2-3; the match to TRBD1 covers 8 bases. V gave up 4 bases and J gave up 6 bases; unmatched junction bases: 6. Germline-derived CDR1 and CDR2 are MDHEN and SYDVKM. This CDR3 contains 14 residues. The CDR3 here is CASSYRDRMDTQYF. DNA for the CDR3: TGTGCCAGCAGTTACCGGGACAGGATGGATACGCAGTATTTT.

V gene TRBV27 combines with J gene TRBJ1-2; 7 bases are a match to TRBD1. V shed 6 bases and J 1 base; nucleotides not matched to a gene: 2. Germline CDR1 is MNHEY and CDR2 is SMNVEV (reference sequence). This CDR3 is 13 amino acids long. The CDR3 DNA is TGTGCCAGCAGAGACAGGGATAACTATGGCTACACCTTC. Amino acid sequence: CASRDRDNYGYTF.

The CDR3 region is CASTWTGLGPDNSPLHF. CDR3 nucleotide sequence: TGTGCCAGCACTTGGACAGGCCTAGGTCCGGACAATTCACCCCTCCACTTT. This chain connects TRBV2 to TRBJ1-6; 7 nucleotides align to TRBD1. This CDR3 spans 17 amino acids. Germline-derived CDR1 and CDR2 are SNHLY and FYNNEI. J was trimmed by 7 bases and V by 7 bases; bases with no gene match: 16.

The rearrangement links TRBV3-1 (or the pseudogene TRBV3-2) to TRBJ1-6; the D gene is possibly TRBD1 (6 bases). The CDR3 totals 15 residues. Per germline, CDR1 LGHDT and CDR2 YNNKEL (reference sequence). Trimming left V 0 bases short and J 6 bases short, with 9 bases between. Written as DNA, the CDR3 is TGTGCCAGCAGCCAAGAAAGGACAGCTAATTCACCCCTCCACTTT. This encodes CASSQERTANSPLHF.

The chain carries TRBV23-1 and TRBJ1-5; D is perhaps TRBD1 (5 bases). TRBV23-1 is an ORF, with its function uncertain. The CDR3 is 16 residues long. V was shortened by 3 bases and J by 0 bases, with 12 bases between the two germline ends. The CDR3 loop reads CASSQRQTYSNQPQHF. CDR3 sequence (DNA): TGCGCCAGCAGTCAGCGACAGACATATAGCAATCAGCCCCAGCATTTT.

This chain joins TRBV4-1 and TRBJ1-3; TRBD1 might be the D (5 bases). The CDR3 totals 19 residues. CDR1 is MGHRA and CDR2 is YSYEKL in the germline V gene. Trimming cost V 0 bases and J 0 bases, with 18 bases left between them. CDR3 coding DNA: TGCGCCAGCAGCCAAGATCTGAGTTTGGGGCCCGACTCTGGAAACACCATATATTTT. Encoded protein: CASSQDLSLGPDSGNTIYF.

This clone was seen just once. This chain connects TRBV5-1 to TRBJ1-1, with D perhaps TRBD1 (6 bases). V lost 4 bases to trimming and J lost 1 base, with 17 bases between them. Germline V CDR1 and CDR2: SGHRS, YFSETQ. This CDR3 contains 16 residues. CDR3 nucleotides: TGCGCCAGCAGCGGGCCACAGGGTTACGGGAACACTGAAGCTTTCTTT. This gives the protein CASSGPQGYGNTEAFF.

This rearrangement joins TRBV5-5 to TRBJ1-1; 7 bases are a match to TRBD1. This CDR3 is 14 amino acids long. Germline V gene data show CDR1 as SGHKS and CDR2 as YYEKEE (reference sequence). V shed 4 bases and J 0 bases; nucleotides not matched to a gene: 3. This CDR3 is CASSRQGVNTEAFF. The DNA for the CDR3 is TGTGCCAGCAGCCGACAGGGCGTGAACACTGAAGCTTTCTTT.

The rearrangement joins TRBV15 to TRBJ1-2; TRBD1 is a possible D gene (6 bases). There are 13 residues in the CDR3. The V end was cut by 5 bases, the J end by 4 bases, with 11 bases between. The germline CDR1 and CDR2 sequences are LNHNV and YYDKDF (reference sequence). For the CDR3, the DNA is TGTGCCACCAGCGCAGGGGTCGGCTATGGCTACACCTTC. It translates to CATSAGVGYGYTF.

The CDR3 spells CARSSSGGAGETQYF. In DNA, the CDR3 is TGTGCCAGAAGCTCTAGCGGGGGGGCAGGGGAGACCCAGTACTTC. The chain combines TRBV5-3 with TRBJ2-5; TRBD2 matches at 12 bases. Being an ORF, TRBV5-3 has a function that is uncertain. The CDR3 consists of 15 residues. The junction had 5 bases not matched to a gene; V was cut back by 3 bases and J by 5 bases.

The rearrangement uses TRBV28 and TRBJ2-7; TRBD2 matches 12 bases. Unmatched junction bases numbered 11, after V lost 8 bases and J lost 0 bases. Looked up from germline, CDR1 is MDHEN and CDR2 is SYDVKM. This CDR3 region has 17 residues. CDR3 amino acids: CASGGGTSGPSSYEQYF. CDR3 in DNA: TGTGCCAGCGGGGGGGGGACTAGCGGGCCCAGCTCCTACGAGCAGTACTTC.

Written as DNA, the CDR3 is TGTGCCAGCAGAACCAGGGTAAACTATGGCTACACCTTC. The encoded protein is CASRTRVNYGYTF. J is TRBJ1-2 and V is TRBV6-5, with D perhaps TRBD1 (5 bases). CDR1 and CDR2 from the germline V gene are MNHEY and SVGAGI. The CDR3 loop spans 13 amino acids. The V and J ends lost 6 bases and 2 bases respectively, with 10 bases between them.